The clone carrying this T cell receptor beta chain has ten or more counts. This entry comes from a study of CD8 T cells in ankylosing spondylitis. Germline-derived CDR1 and CDR2 are SGHRS and YFSETQ. V lost 3 bases to trimming and J lost 5 bases; unmatched junction nucleotides: 16. This CDR3 has 20 amino acids. TCRdb independently ran MiXCR on the 5' RACE reads; one entry per CDR3 protein. The sample contains 150,000 to 200,000 distinct CDR3 sequences, over 10% of which appear only once. The chain links TRBV5-1 to TRBJ2-1; 14 bases map to TRBD2. This TCR was sampled from a female donor with ankylosing spondylitis or in good health (not recorded which). The specimen sequenced was blood, either unsorted or a sorted T cell fraction (not recorded which). The CDR3 coding sequence is TGCGCCAGCAGCTCACGTAGGACTAGCGGGAGGTTGTTTAGTAACAATGAGCAGTTCTTC. Its protein is CASSSRRTSGRLFSNNEQFF.